This TCR beta chain is drawn from a study of blood T cell repertoires in COVID-19. Study as a whole: Nucleic acid was either cDNA or gDNA, and it came from T cells, B-cell-depleted T cells, or PBMCs.

CDR1 and CDR2 (germline): SGHTA, FQGTGA. The CDR3 extends over 16 amino acids. V was trimmed by 2 bases and J by 2 bases, leaving 12 bases between them. Using immunoSEQ multiplex PCR, the repertoire was profiled, and TCRdb retains in-frame clones only, with some absent. The table shows roughly 250,000 clones, with about 85% occurring only once. The sequence was collected from a woman aged 30 to 39 with acute COVID-19. Sequences were obtained from PBMCs or T cells enriched from blood (not recorded which). V and J are TRBV7-3 and TRBJ2-2; no clear D gene. DNA for the CDR3: TGTGCCAGCAGCTTATTCCCTGTCAGAAACACCGGGGAGCTGTTTTTT. It encodes CASSLFPVRNTGELFF.